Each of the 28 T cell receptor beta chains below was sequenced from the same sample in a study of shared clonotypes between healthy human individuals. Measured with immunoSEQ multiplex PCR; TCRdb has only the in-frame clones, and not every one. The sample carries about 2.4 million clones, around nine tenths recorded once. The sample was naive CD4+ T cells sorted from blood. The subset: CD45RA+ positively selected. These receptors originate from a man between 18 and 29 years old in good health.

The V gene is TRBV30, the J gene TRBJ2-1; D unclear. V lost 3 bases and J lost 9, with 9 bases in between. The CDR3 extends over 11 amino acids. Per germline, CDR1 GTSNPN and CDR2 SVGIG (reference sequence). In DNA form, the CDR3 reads TGTGCCTGGAGCCGTGGGCCTGAGCAGTTCTTC. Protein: CAWSRGPEQFF.

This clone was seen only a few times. CDR3 sequence (DNA): TGTGCCTGGAGTGATAAGGGGGCCGAAAAACTGTTTTTT. It codes for CAWSDKGAEKLFF. This chain uses TRBV30 with TRBJ1-4; 7 nucleotides line up with TRBD1. V was pared by 1 base and J by 8 bases, with 4 bases of the junction left unmatched. CDR3 length: 13 residues. CDR1 GTSNPN and CDR2 SVGIG come from the germline V gene (reference sequence).

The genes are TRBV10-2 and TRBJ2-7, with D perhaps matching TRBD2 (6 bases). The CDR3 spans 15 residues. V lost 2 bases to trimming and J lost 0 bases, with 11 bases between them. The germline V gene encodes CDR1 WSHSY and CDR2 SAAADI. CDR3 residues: CASSEPASASYEQYF. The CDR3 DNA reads TGCGCCAGCAGTGAGCCAGCTAGCGCCTCCTACGAGCAGTACTTC.

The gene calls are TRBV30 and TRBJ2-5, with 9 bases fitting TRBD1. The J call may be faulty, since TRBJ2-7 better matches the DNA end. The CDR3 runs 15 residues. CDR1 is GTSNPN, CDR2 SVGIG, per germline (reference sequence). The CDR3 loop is CAWSLLGQGLDEQYF. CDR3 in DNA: TGTGCCTGGAGTTTACTGGGACAGGGTCTTGACGAGCAGTACTTC.

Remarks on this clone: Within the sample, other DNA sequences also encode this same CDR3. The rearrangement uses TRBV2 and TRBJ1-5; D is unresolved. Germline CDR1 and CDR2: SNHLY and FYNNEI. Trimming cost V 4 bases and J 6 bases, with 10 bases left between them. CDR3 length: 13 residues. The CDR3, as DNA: TGTGCCAGCAGTGCTCAGGTGGGTCAGCCCCAGCATTTT. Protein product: CASSAQVGQPQHF.

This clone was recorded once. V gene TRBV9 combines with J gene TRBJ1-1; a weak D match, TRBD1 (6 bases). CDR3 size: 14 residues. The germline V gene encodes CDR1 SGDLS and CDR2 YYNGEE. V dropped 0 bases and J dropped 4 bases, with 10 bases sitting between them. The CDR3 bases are TGTGCCAGCAGCGTAGAGGGCAGGGGCACTGAAGCTTTCTTT. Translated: CASSVEGRGTEAFF.

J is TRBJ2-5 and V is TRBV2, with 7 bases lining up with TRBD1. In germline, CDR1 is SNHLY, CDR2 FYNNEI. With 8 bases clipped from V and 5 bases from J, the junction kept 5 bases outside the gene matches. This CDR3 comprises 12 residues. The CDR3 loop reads CASDRADETQYF. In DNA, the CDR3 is TGTGCCAGCGACAGGGCAGACGAGACCCAGTACTTC.

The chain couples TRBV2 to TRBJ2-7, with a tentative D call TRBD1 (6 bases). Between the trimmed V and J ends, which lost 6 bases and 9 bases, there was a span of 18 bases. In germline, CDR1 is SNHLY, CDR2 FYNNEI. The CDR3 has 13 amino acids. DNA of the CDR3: TGTGCCAGCAGGGGGGACACCCTCGGCGGGCAGTACTTC. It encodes CASRGDTLGGQYF.

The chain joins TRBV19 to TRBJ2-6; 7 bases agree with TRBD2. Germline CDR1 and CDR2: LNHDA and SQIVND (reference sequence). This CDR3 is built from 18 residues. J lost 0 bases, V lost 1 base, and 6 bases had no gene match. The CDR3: CASSIGRGGSSGANVLTF. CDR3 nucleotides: TGTGCCAGTAGTATAGGTCGGGGAGGGAGCTCTGGGGCCAACGTCCTGACTTTC.

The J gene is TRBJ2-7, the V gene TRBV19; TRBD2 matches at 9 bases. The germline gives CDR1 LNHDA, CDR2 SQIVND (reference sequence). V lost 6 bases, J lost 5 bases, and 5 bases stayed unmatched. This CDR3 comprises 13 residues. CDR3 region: CASRAPSGNEQYF. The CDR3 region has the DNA TGTGCCAGTAGAGCACCTAGCGGGAACGAGCAGTACTTC.

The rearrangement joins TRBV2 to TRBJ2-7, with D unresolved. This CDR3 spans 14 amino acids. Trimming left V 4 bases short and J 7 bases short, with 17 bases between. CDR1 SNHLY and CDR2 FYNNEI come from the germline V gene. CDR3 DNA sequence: TGTGCCAGCAGTGGAAAACGGCTACAAGGGGAGCAGTACTTC. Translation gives CASSGKRLQGEQYF.

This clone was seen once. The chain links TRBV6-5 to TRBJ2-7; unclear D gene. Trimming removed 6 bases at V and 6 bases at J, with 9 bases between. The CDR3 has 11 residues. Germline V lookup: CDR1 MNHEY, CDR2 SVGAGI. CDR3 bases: TGTGCCAGCAGCACATCCACCGAGCAGTACTTC. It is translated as CASSTSTEQYF.

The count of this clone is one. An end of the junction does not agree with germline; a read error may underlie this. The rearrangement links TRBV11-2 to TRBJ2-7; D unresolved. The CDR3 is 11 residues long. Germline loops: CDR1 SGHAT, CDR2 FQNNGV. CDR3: CASSPIYEQHF. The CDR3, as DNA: TGTGCCAGCAGCCCCATCTACGAGCAGCACTTC.

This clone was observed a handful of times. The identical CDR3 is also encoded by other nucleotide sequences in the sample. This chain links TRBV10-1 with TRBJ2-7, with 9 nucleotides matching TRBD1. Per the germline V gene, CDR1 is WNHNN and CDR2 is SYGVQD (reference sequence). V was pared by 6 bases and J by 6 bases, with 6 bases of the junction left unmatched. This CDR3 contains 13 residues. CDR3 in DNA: TGCGCCAGCAGCCGGGACAGGGTCGGCGAGCAGTACTTC. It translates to CASSRDRVGEQYF.

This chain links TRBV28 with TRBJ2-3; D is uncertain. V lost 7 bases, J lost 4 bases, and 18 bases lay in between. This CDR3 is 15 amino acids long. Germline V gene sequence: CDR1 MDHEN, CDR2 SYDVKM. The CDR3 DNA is TGTGCCAGCATTGGATCTGGTCTAGTAGCAGATACGCAGTATTTT. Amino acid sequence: CASIGSGLVADTQYF.

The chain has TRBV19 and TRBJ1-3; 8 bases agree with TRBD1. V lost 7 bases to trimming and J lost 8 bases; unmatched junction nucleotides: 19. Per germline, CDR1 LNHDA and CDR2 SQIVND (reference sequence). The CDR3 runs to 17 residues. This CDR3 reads CASKDLPGQGYMDTIYF. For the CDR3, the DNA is TGTGCCAGTAAGGATCTGCCTGGACAGGGATATATGGACACCATATATTTT.

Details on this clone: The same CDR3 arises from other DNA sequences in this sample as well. This chain's CDR3 is CASSYSGRTEAFF. The CDR3 coding sequence is TGTGCCAGCAGTTACTCGGGGAGGACTGAAGCTTTCTTT. The gene calls are TRBV6-5 and TRBJ1-1; D is unresolved. CDR1 and CDR2 (germline): MNHEY, SVGAGI. V was clipped by 0 bases and J by 5 bases, with 7 bases between them. The CDR3 is 13 amino acids.

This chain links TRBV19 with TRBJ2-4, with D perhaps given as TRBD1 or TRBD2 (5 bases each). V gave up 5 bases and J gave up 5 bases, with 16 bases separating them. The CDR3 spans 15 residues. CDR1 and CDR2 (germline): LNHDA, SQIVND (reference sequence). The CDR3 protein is CASSAGATRQNIQYF. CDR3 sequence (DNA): TGTGCCAGTAGTGCCGGGGCCACACGACAAAACATTCAGTACTTC.

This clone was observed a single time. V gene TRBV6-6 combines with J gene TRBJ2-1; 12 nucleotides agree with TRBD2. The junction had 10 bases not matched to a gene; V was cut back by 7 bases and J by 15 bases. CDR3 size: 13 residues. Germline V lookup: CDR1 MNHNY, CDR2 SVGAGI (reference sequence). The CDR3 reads CASTQLAGGPSFF. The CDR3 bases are TGTGCCAGCACCCAGCTAGCGGGGGGGCCCTCGTTCTTC.

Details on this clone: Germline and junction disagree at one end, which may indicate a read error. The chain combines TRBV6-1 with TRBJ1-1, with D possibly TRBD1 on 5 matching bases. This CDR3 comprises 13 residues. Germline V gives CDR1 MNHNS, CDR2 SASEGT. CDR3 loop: CASSEGTLGEAFF. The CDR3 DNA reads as TGTGCCAGCAGTGAGGGGACGCTGGGGGAAGCTTTCTTC.

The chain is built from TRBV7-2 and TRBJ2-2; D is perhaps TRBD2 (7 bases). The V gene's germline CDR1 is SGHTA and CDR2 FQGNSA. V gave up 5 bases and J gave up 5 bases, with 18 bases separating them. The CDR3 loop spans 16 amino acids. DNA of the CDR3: TGTGCCAGCAGCCCCATGGGGGGGGCCGGGACCGGGGAGCTGTTTTTT. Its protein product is CASSPMGGAGTGELFF. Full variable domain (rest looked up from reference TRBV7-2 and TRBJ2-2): GAGVSQSPSNKVTEKGKDVELRCDPISGHTALYWYRQSLGQGLEFLIYFQGNSAPDKSGLPSDRFSAERTGGSVSTLTIQRTQQEDSAVYLCASSPMGGAGTGELFFGEGSRLTVL.

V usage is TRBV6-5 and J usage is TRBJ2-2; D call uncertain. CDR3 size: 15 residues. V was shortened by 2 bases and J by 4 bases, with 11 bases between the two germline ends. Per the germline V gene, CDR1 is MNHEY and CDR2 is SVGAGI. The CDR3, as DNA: TGTGCCAGCAGTTACCAGGCTGGGATCACCGGGGAGCTGTTTTTT. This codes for CASSYQAGITGELFF.

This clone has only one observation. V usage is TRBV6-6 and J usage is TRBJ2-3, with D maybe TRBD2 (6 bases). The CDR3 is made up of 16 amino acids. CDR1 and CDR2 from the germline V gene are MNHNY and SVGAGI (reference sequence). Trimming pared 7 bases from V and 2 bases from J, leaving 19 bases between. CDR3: CASIAGGRGFTDTQYF. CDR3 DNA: TGTGCCAGCATCGCCGGGGGACGGGGATTCACAGATACGCAGTATTTT.

The CDR3 protein is CASSLDPRGETQYF. CDR3 coding DNA: TGTGCCAGCAGCTTGGATCCTAGAGGGGAGACCCAGTACTTC. The chain employs TRBV5-4 and TRBJ2-5; D may be TRBD2 (5 bases). Trimming shortened V by 0 bases and J by 5 bases, and 11 bases separated the two germline ends. Germline V CDR1 and CDR2: SGHNT, YYREEE (reference sequence). This CDR3 comprises 14 residues.

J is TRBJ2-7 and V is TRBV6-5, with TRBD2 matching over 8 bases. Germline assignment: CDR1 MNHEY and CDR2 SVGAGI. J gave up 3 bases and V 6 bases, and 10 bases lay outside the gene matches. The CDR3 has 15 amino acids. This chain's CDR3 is CASSRLAKVDYEQYF. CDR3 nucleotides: TGTGCCAGCAGCCGACTAGCGAAAGTGGACTACGAGCAGTACTTC.

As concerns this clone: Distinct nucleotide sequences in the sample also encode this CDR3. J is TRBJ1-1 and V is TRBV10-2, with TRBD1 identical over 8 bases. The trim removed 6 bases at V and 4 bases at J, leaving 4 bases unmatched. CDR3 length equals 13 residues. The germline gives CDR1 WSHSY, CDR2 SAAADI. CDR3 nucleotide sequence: TGCGCCAGCAGCCAACAGGGGGGCACTGAAGCTTTCTTT. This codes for CASSQQGGTEAFF.

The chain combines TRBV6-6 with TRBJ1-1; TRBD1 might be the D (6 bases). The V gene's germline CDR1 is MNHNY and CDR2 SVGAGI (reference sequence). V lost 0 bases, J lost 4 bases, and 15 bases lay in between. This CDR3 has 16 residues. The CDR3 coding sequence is TGTGCCAGCAGTTACTCCGGACAGCCAGGGAGCACTGAAGCTTTCTTT. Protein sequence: CASSYSGQPGSTEAFF.

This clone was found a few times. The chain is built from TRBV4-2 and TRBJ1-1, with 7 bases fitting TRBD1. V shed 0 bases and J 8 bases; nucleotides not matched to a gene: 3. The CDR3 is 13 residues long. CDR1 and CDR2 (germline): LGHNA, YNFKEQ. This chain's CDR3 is CASSQEPGQEAFF. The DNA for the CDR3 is TGTGCCAGCAGCCAAGAACCGGGACAGGAAGCTTTCTTT.